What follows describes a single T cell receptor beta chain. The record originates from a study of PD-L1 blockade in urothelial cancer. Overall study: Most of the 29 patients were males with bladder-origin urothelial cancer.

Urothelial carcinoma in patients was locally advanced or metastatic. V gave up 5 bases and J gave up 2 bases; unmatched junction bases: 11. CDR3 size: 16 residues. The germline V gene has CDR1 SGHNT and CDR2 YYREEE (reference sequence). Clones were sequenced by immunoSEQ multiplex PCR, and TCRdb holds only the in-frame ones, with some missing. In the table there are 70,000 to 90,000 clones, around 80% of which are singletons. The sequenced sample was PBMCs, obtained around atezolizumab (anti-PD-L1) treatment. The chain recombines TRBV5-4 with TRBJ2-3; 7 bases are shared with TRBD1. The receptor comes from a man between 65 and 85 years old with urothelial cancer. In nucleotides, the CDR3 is TGTGCCAGCAGTCAGCCGGGACAGACTTTCACAGATACGCAGTATTTT. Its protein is CASSQPGQTFTDTQYF.